This record covers a single T cell receptor (beta chain). This clonotype showed up many times. Its antigen is currently not known. No clone much larger than this one lies a single base away; base qualities are absent. The TCR beta CDR3 regions were amplified from the RNA transcripts. For the first round of RT-PCR on the TCR CDR3, the HTBI primer set was used together with the Qiagen OneStep RT-PCR kit. The libraries were constructed in a second round of multiplex PCR and then size-selected and purified. Paired-end sequencing of the libraries was performed with 100 bp reads on an Illumina HiSeq2000. Under the source paper's analysis protocol: Raw data were processed with SOAPnuke, discarding reads with adapters, uncalled bases, mean Phred below 15, or no exact constant-primer or identifier match. High-quality paired reads were merged with COPE v1.2.5, and unique nucleotide sequences were defined as clonotypes. Clonotypes were aligned to IMGT TRBV, TRBD and TRBJ reference segments using MiTCR v1.1. Only V-J combinations with frequency above 0.0001, covering 99% to 99.2% of repertoires, were analysed. The TCS score was defined as F50 (clonal expansion) divided by E x V (chaos), with BLOSUM62-based TCRdist calculated between CDR3 peptides within each V-J. Welch's t-statistics and random forest reduced several hundred V-J features to 10 to 15, which were used in a naive Bayes classifier (R e1071). TCRdb trimmed the raw reads at Q25, called clones with MiXCR and kept productive beta chains. Rows with a matching CDR3 protein are joined into one entry that keeps the most common DNA and genes. TCRdb's processing, not the authors' own work, is the source of the V and J calls. Present in this sample are about 600,000 distinct CDR3 sequences, around 13% of which were seen just once. Around 13% of the sample is taken by the ten largest.

This sample was included in a study of T cells in Graves' hyperthyroidism and ophthalmopathy (dated by TCRdb to between 2017 and 2020). Regarding the complete study: Peripheral blood samples were taken at the time of initial diagnosis, prior to any treatment. TCR Vbeta CDR3 sequencing of 120 to 150 peripheral blood samples (roughly 43 ophthalmopathy, 75 hyperthyroidism and some 17 progressor patients) is reported in the paper. To identify TCR V-J signatures that set the groups apart, the researchers used a discovery cohort of about a hundred patients, made up of 43 with Graves' ophthalmopathy and 57 with stable Graves' hyperthyroidism. The 80 to 100 discovery patients were randomly divided into training and test sets at a 7:3 ratio. After sampling, hyperthyroidism patients received methimazole starting at 30 mg daily, and ophthalmopathy patients received high-dose intravenous methylprednisolone. Thyroid tissue and blood T-cell repertoires from roughly six Graves' hyperthyroidism patients were also compared in the study. Whether ophthalmopathy could be predicted prospectively was tested in an independent validation cohort made up of about 18 hyperthyroidism patients plus 17 patients who later progressed to ophthalmopathy. Study-level results and caveats: In cross-validation, a model built on a 13 V-J signature told ophthalmopathy apart from stable hyperthyroidism with under 90% sensitivity and roughly 83% specificity, and in testing the same model reached 80%/75%. Most expanded thyroid clonotypes (frequency above 0.001) were also detected in blood, suggesting blood repertoires may reflect thyroid immune responses. In validation, the model predicted progression to ophthalmopathy a median of roughly six months before onset, with about 71% sensitivity and 72.22% specificity. Sample size was not statistically predetermined, and investigators were not blinded to group allocation.

Ophthalmopathy patients had moderately to severely active disease, Clinical Activity Score of at least 3, NOSPECS grade of at least 4, and duration under 3 months. The study excluded patients with uncontrolled infections, other autoimmune diseases, pregnancy or lactation. Clinical symptoms, serum thyroxine and TRAb, thyroid ultrasound, and orbital computed tomography formed the basis for the diagnoses. PBMCs were separated from roughly 9.3 ml of fresh peripheral blood using Ficoll-Paque density gradient centrifugation. Trizol reagent was used to extract total RNA, and RNA quality was then checked on an Agilent 2100 Bioanalyzer. The cysteine opens and the phenylalanine closes a CDR3 of 15 amino acids. The CDR3 DNA has 45 bases and is translated from base 1. For CDR1 and CDR2, the germline V gene (reference sequence) lists MNHNY and SVGAGI. Germline trimming amounts to 2 bases on V and 6 bases on J, with 3 as the count of junction bases outside the gene matches.

The receptor's source is a woman aged 50 to 60 with Graves' ophthalmopathy. This sequence uses TRBV6-6 and TRBJ2-2; 10 middle bases align to TRBD2. Sequenced input: blood. The CDR3 loop reads CASSYHSGRAGELFF. In nucleotides, the sequence is TGTGCCAGCAGTTACCACAGCGGGAGGGCCGGGGAGCTGTTTTTT.